This TCR beta chain was identified in a study of blood T cell repertoires in COVID-19. Looking at the study overall: Samples taken during acute and convalescent COVID-19 were collected in the United States, Italy and Spain. In each case, the material was cDNA or gDNA derived from T cells, B-cell-depleted T cells, or PBMCs.

As processed by the authors: Scientists estimated how many nucleated cells there were by amplifying reference gene primers. The repertoire was sequenced with immunoSEQ multiplex PCR; TCRdb's copy has only in-frame clones and lacks some. V and J calls and clone size come straight from that table; D and trimming were deduced from the DNA. The repertoire has just over 90,000 clones, 85% to 90% of them found once; the top ten carry 1.5%. The sequencing sample was made of peripheral blood. This sequence was found in a human donor with active COVID-19. The donor label of this sample is uncertain.

The CDR3 DNA reads TGTGCCAGCAGCCCCGGCAGGGGCTACGAGCAGTACTTC. As protein: CASSPGRGYEQYF. This chain links TRBV9 with TRBJ2-7, with a possible D match to TRBD1 (6 bases). CDR1 and CDR2 (germline): SGDLS, YYNGEE. CDR3 length: 13 residues. Trimming left V 4 bases short and J 3 bases short, with 11 bases between.